Presented here are 6 T cell receptor beta chains from one specimen sequenced in a study of blood T cell repertoires in COVID-19. Profiled with immunoSEQ multiplex PCR; TCRdb holds only in-frame clones, not every one. This table holds over 200,000 clones, about nine tenths found once. The specimen sequenced was peripheral blood. The receptors originated from a man between 60 and 75 years old who had recovered from COVID-19.

The gene calls are TRBV11-2 and TRBJ1-3, with D possibly being TRBD1 (5 bases). Germline V gives CDR1 SGHAT, CDR2 FQNNGV. The CDR3 runs 15 residues. Trimming left V 5 bases short and J 3 bases short, with 14 bases between. The CDR3 is CASSPGKAGGNTIYF. In DNA form, the CDR3 reads TGTGCCAGCAGCCCAGGGAAAGCGGGTGGAAACACCATATATTTT. Drawing the rest from reference TRBV11-2 and TRBJ1-3, the complete variable domain is EAGVAQSPRYKIIEKRQSVAFWCNPISGHATLYWYQQILGQGPKLLIQFQNNGVVDDSQLPKDRFSAERLKGVDSTLKIQPAKLEDSAVYLCASSPGKAGGNTIYFGEGSWLTVV.

This clone has just a few counts. CDR3 sequence: CASSSGVTGQPQHF. In DNA, the CDR3 is TGCGCCAGCAGTTCCGGTGTGACAGGTCAGCCCCAGCATTTT. The chain is built from TRBV5-1 and TRBJ1-5, with D possibly TRBD1 on 6 matching bases. The CDR3 is 14 residues long. The V end lost 5 bases, the J end lost 6 bases, and 15 bases lay between the germline ends. Germline loops: CDR1 SGHRS, CDR2 YFSETQ.

The chain carries TRBV11-2 and TRBJ1-1, with TRBD1 matching over 7 bases. The CDR3 is 17 residues long. Germline CDR1 SGHAT, CDR2 FQNNGV. V dropped 5 bases and J dropped 0; count of bases not matched to a gene: 12. This chain's CDR3 is CASSPRGRTGMNTEAFF. CDR3 DNA sequence: TGTGCCAGCAGCCCAAGGGGAAGGACAGGCATGAACACTGAAGCTTTCTTT.

This clone was observed a single time. The V call is TRBV2, the J call TRBJ2-4, with D possibly matching TRBD2 (6 bases). This CDR3 has 16 amino acids. Between the trimmed V and J ends, which lost 6 bases and 1 base, there was a span of 16 bases. Germline V lookup: CDR1 SNHLY, CDR2 FYNNEI. CDR3 sequence (DNA): TGTGCCAGCAGCCAGAGGTCGGGAGTTGCCAAAAACATTCAGTACTTC. Its protein is CASSQRSGVAKNIQYF.

This clone was seen a few times. This sequence joins TRBV28 and TRBJ2-7; the D is unclear. Looked up from germline, CDR1 is MDHEN and CDR2 is SYDVKM. V was clipped by 3 bases and J by 7 bases, with 7 bases between them. This CDR3 spans 11 amino acids. CDR3 loop: CASSFLLEQYF. The CDR3 DNA sequence: TGTGCCAGCAGTTTTCTTCTGGAGCAGTACTTC.

CDR3 residues: CARPSERQGRDSNQPQHF. DNA of the CDR3: TGTGCCAGACCCTCGGAGAGACAGGGGAGGGATAGCAATCAGCCCCAGCATTTT. The V gene is TRBV3-1 (or the pseudogene TRBV3-2), the J gene TRBJ1-5; TRBD1 matches at 8 bases. V lost 9 bases and J lost 0; bases outside the gene matches: 16. Germline V gene sequence: CDR1 LGHDT, CDR2 YNNKEL (reference sequence). CDR3 length equals 18 residues.